Below, 31 T cell receptor beta chains from the same sample are listed, as sequenced in a study of blood T cell repertoires in COVID-19. Clones were sequenced by immunoSEQ multiplex PCR, and TCRdb holds only the in-frame ones, with some missing. The data hold about 380,000 clones, with 88% observed a single time. Sequencing was done on a sample of PBMCs or T cells enriched from blood (not recorded which). The source is a woman between 18 and 29 years old who had recovered from COVID-19.

The chain is built from TRBV14 and TRBJ1-2; 7 bases map to TRBD1. The CDR3 extends over 12 amino acids. J gave up 6 bases and V 5 bases, and 3 bases lay outside the gene matches. The germline V gene encodes CDR1 SGHDN and CDR2 FVKESK. CDR3 in DNA: TGTGCCAGCAGCTTCGACAGGGATGGCTACACCTTC. Its translation is CASSFDRDGYTF.

The V and J genes are TRBV5-1 and TRBJ1-6; 9 bases align to TRBD1. Germline V gene sequence: CDR1 SGHRS, CDR2 YFSETQ. This CDR3 is built from 16 residues. The trim removed 3 bases at V and 8 bases at J, leaving 9 bases unmatched. CDR3 bases: TGCGCCAGCAGCTACACCGGGACAGGGTACGATTCACCCCTCCACTTT. This codes for CASSYTGTGYDSPLHF.

The CDR3 spells CASSESALTYEQYF. The CDR3 nucleotides are TGCGCCAGCAGTGAGTCCGCACTCACCTACGAGCAGTACTTC. The chain couples TRBV10-1 to TRBJ2-7; D gene uncertain. V lost 0 bases, J lost 2 bases, and 8 bases lay in between. The CDR3 is made up of 14 amino acids. The V gene's germline CDR1 is WNHNN and CDR2 SYGVQD (reference sequence).

V gene TRBV30 combines with J gene TRBJ1-1; 8 nucleotides match TRBD1. The CDR3 runs to 13 residues. The germline V gene has CDR1 GTSNPN and CDR2 SVGIG (reference sequence). CDR3 nucleotide sequence: TGTGCTCGGAACACAGACGGACAGGGCTACGTATTCTTT. This codes for CARNTDGQGYVFF.

The rearrangement joins TRBV9 to TRBJ1-2, with D perhaps matching TRBD1 (6 bases). The CDR3 runs to 15 residues. The ends were cut back, 0 bases at V and 4 bases at J, with 13 bases in the middle. CDR1 is SGDLS and CDR2 is YYNGEE in the germline V gene. CDR3: CASSVVSGGRYGYTF. The CDR3 DNA is TGTGCCAGCAGCGTAGTTTCGGGGGGCCGCTATGGCTACACCTTC.

This chain uses TRBV10-3 with TRBJ2-7, with D possibly matching TRBD1 (5 bases). This CDR3 region has 14 residues. The V and J ends lost 4 bases and 3 bases respectively, with 13 bases between them. CDR1 is ENHRY and CDR2 is SYGVKD in the germline V gene. The CDR3 loop reads CAISVGARDYEQYF. CDR3 nucleotide sequence: TGTGCCATCAGTGTAGGGGCTAGGGACTACGAGCAGTACTTC.

The count of this clone is one. J is TRBJ1-1 and V is TRBV12-3 or TRBV12-4; D is perhaps TRBD1 (5 bases). Deletions cut 4 bases from V and 6 bases from J, with 12 bases between. The CDR3 spans 13 residues. CDR3 loop: CASSSSAGAEAFF. CDR3 sequence (DNA): TGTGCCAGCAGTTCCTCCGCGGGGGCTGAAGCTTTCTTT.

The chain carries TRBV18 and TRBJ1-6, with D uncertain. The CDR3 spans 15 residues. V lost 3 bases and J lost 8, with 14 bases in between. CDR1 and CDR2 (germline): KGHSH, LQKENI. The CDR3 is CASSPSGSRDSPLHF. As DNA, the CDR3 is TGTGCCAGCTCACCTTCGGGTTCCCGCGATTCACCCCTCCACTTT.

V gene TRBV19 combines with J gene TRBJ1-1, with a tentative D call TRBD1 (6 bases). Germline V gene data show CDR1 as LNHDA and CDR2 as SQIVND (reference sequence). The V and J ends lost 6 bases and 1 base respectively, with 15 bases between them. This CDR3 comprises 15 residues. The CDR3 DNA reads TGTGCCAGTAGCTTCAGCGGGACACCGAACACTGAAGCTTTCTTT. Encoded protein: CASSFSGTPNTEAFF.

V is TRBV9 and J is TRBJ1-5; 8 bases line up with TRBD1. The germline CDR1 and CDR2 sequences are SGDLS and YYNGEE. The CDR3 totals 15 residues. V trimming: 4 bases; J trimming: 6 bases; junction bases outside the gene matches: 9. CDR3 coding DNA: TGTGCCAGCAGCCCTGCAGGGGGCTTGGGTCAGCCCCAGCATTTT. Protein sequence: CASSPAGGLGQPQHF.

In this sample, this clone turned up once. The genes are TRBV9 and TRBJ2-1, with 9 bases lining up with TRBD1. This CDR3 spans 16 amino acids. The germline V gene has CDR1 SGDLS and CDR2 YYNGEE. The V gene end was trimmed by 0 bases and the J gene end by 7 bases; junction bases not matched to a gene: 8. The CDR3 DNA follows: TGTGCCAGCAGCGTAGCGGGGGACAGGGTCAGGAATGAGCAGTTCTTC. Protein: CASSVAGDRVRNEQFF.

V is TRBV7-6 and J is TRBJ2-3; 14 bases match TRBD2. This CDR3 is 18 amino acids long. V was clipped by 4 bases and J by 0 bases; unmatched bases: 6. Germline V gene lookup returns CDR1 SGHVS and CDR2 FNYEAQ. CDR3 sequence: CASSSRLAGGLSTDTQYF. The CDR3 region has the DNA TGTGCCAGCAGCTCACGACTAGCGGGGGGGCTGAGCACAGATACGCAGTATTTT.

This rearrangement joins TRBV4-1 to TRBJ2-3, with 10 bases fitting TRBD1. The length of the CDR3 is 17 residues. The J segment lost 4 bases and the V segment lost 4 bases, leaving 11 bases of the junction unmatched. CDR1 is MGHRA, CDR2 YSYEKL, per germline. The CDR3, as DNA: TGCGCCAGCAGCCTTCCCGGCGGGACAGGGGTCCCAGATACGCAGTATTTT. This gives the protein CASSLPGGTGVPDTQYF.

This clone came up once. As DNA, the CDR3 is TGCGCCAGCAGCCAAGAAGCAAGCGGGGAGCTCCGGACCGGGGAGCTGTTTTTT. The encoded protein is CASSQEASGELRTGELFF. The V gene is TRBV4-3, the J gene TRBJ2-2, with TRBD2 matching over 7 bases. The V gene end was trimmed by 0 bases and the J gene end by 5 bases; junction bases not matched to a gene: 12. The CDR3 totals 18 residues. Germline loops: CDR1 LGHNA, CDR2 YSLEER.

This chain connects TRBV21-1 to TRBJ2-7; the table's D call TRBD1 went unverified against the DNA. TRBV21-1 is classified as a pseudogene. CDR3 length: 17 residues. Here the CDR3 DNA reads TGTGCCAGCAGCAAGTCTCGAAGGACACCAAACCTCTACGAGCAGTACTTC. Translated: CASSKSRRTPNLYEQYF.

V usage is TRBV5-4 and J usage is TRBJ1-1; 9 nucleotides line up with TRBD1. Per the germline V gene, CDR1 is SGHNT and CDR2 is YYREEE (reference sequence). V dropped 2 bases and J dropped 3; count of bases not matched to a gene: 14. The CDR3 length is 18 residues. CDR3 loop: CASSFYIDRGTADTEAFF. The DNA for the CDR3 is TGTGCCAGCAGCTTCTACATCGACAGGGGGACGGCGGACACTGAAGCTTTCTTT.

V usage is TRBV9 and J usage is TRBJ1-3, with D possibly being TRBD1 (5 bases). The germline V and J ends were trimmed by 0 bases and 0 bases, with 7 bases remaining between them. Germline V gene data show CDR1 as SGDLS and CDR2 as YYNGEE. The CDR3 has 15 amino acids. CDR3 amino acids: CASSVGTGSGNTIYF. The CDR3 DNA reads as TGTGCCAGCAGCGTAGGTACAGGCTCTGGAAACACCATATATTTT.

The chain joins TRBV6-5 to TRBJ1-3; 11 nucleotides align to TRBD1. CDR1 is MNHEY and CDR2 is SVGAGI in the germline V gene. Trimming at V came to 5 bases and at J to 4 bases, leaving 4 bases not matched to a gene. The CDR3 totals 15 residues. Written as DNA, the CDR3 is TGTGCCAGCAGTCGGGACAGGGGGGGAGGAAACACCATATATTTT. Residues: CASSRDRGGGNTIYF.

This chain uses TRBV27 with TRBJ2-1; tentatively, D is TRBD1 (5 bases). Germline CDR1 is MNHEY and CDR2 is SMNVEV (reference sequence). V lost 8 bases to trimming and J lost 9 bases, with 26 bases between them. CDR3 size: 16 residues. CDR3 in amino acids: CASSPYLRVPYGEQFF. The CDR3 DNA is TGTGCCAGCTCCCCCTACCTCAGGGTACCGTACGGTGAGCAGTTCTTC.

The rearrangement uses TRBV7-3 and TRBJ2-5; D remains ambiguous. The germline V gene has CDR1 SGHTA and CDR2 FQGTGA. The CDR3 consists of 16 residues. Trimming took off 5 bases at V and 2 bases at J, with 18 bases between the two ends. CDR3 region: CASSLRGRSKQETQYF. As DNA, the CDR3 is TGTGCCAGCAGCCTTAGAGGCCGATCCAAACAAGAGACCCAGTACTTC.

The chain links TRBV9 to TRBJ2-3; 7 nucleotides agree with TRBD1. The CDR3 length is 20 residues. With V trimmed by 0 bases and J by 0 bases, 16 bases remained unmatched. CDR1 and CDR2 (germline): SGDLS, YYNGEE. The CDR3 is CASSVDAGTASTSSTDTQYF. For the CDR3, the DNA is TGTGCCAGCAGCGTAGATGCCGGGACAGCAAGTACCTCTAGCACAGATACGCAGTATTTT.

This clone was counted once. The rearrangement links TRBV6-6 to TRBJ2-3; 14 bases line up with TRBD2. J gave up 2 bases and V 5 bases, and 12 bases lay outside the gene matches. The CDR3 covers 19 residues. Germline CDR1 and CDR2: MNHNY and SVGAGI (reference sequence). The CDR3 DNA sequence: TGTGCCAGCAGTCTCGGGCTTGGACTAGCGGGGGGAAACACAGATACGCAGTATTTT. It specifies CASSLGLGLAGGNTDTQYF.

The chain is built from TRBV9 and TRBJ1-3; weak D call: TRBD1 (6 bases). The CDR3 is 16 amino acids. Trimming stripped 4 bases from V and 0 bases from J, with 14 bases between. Germline V gene data show CDR1 as SGDLS and CDR2 as YYNGEE. The CDR3 nucleotides are TGTGCCAGCAGCCACTCGGGACACCACTCTGGAAACACCATATATTTT. As protein: CASSHSGHHSGNTIYF.

In this sample, this clone turned up a few times. The V and J genes are TRBV19 and TRBJ2-7; perhaps TRBD1 as D (6 bases). V was cut by 5 bases and J by 3 bases, with 20 bases left in between. From germline, CDR1 is LNHDA and CDR2 SQIVND (reference sequence). This CDR3 contains 16 residues. CDR3 loop: CASSELQGTRVYEQYF. CDR3 coding DNA: TGTGCCAGTAGTGAGCTACAGGGAACAAGAGTCTACGAGCAGTACTTC.

The gene calls are TRBV15 and TRBJ1-3; no clear D. CDR1 LNHNV and CDR2 YYDKDF come from the germline V gene (reference sequence). This CDR3 has 16 residues. V lost 6 bases, J lost 0 bases, and 15 bases lay in between. CDR3 sequence reads: CATSQPLADSGNTIYF. Here the CDR3 DNA reads TGTGCCACCAGTCAACCCCTCGCAGACTCTGGAAACACCATATATTTT.

This rearrangement joins TRBV4-2 to TRBJ1-2; the D gene is possibly TRBD1 (5 bases). CDR3 length: 15 amino acids. Trimming removed 0 bases at V and 2 bases at J, with 10 bases between. Germline-derived CDR1 and CDR2 are LGHNA and YNFKEQ. The CDR3 protein is CASSQEPRGNYGYTF. The CDR3, as DNA: TGTGCCAGCAGCCAAGAACCGCGGGGGAACTATGGCTACACCTTC.

Only a few counts were recorded for this clone. The chain has TRBV7-2 and TRBJ1-2; 9 nucleotides line up with TRBD1. This CDR3 is built from 14 residues. The germline V gene has CDR1 SGHTA and CDR2 FQGNSA. Trimming cost V 1 base and J 8 bases; bases outside gene matches: 5. The CDR3 loop reads CASSLVPGQGGYTF. CDR3 in DNA: TGTGCCAGCAGCTTAGTCCCGGGACAGGGAGGCTACACCTTC.

The rearrangement joins TRBV30 to TRBJ2-7, with a weak D call TRBD2 (5 bases). The V and J ends lost 0 bases and 3 bases respectively, with 21 bases between them. This CDR3 contains 17 residues. Germline CDR1 reads GTSNPN; CDR2 reads SVGIG (reference sequence). The CDR3 DNA is TGTGCCTGGAGTGTAATTGGTGGCGGGTTTGGGCGCTACGAGCAGTACTTC. Translation: CAWSVIGGGFGRYEQYF.

V usage is TRBV29-1 and J usage is TRBJ2-2; 10 bases line up with TRBD1. Losses at the gene ends were 7 bases for V and 3 bases for J; bases not matched to a gene: 8. This CDR3 region has 15 residues. Germline CDR1 and CDR2: SQVTM and ANQGSEA. The CDR3 nucleotides read TGCAGCGCCACTGCCGGGACAGGGGACACCGGGGAGCTGTTTTTT. It translates to CSATAGTGDTGELFF.

This rearrangement joins TRBV2 to TRBJ2-5, with D perhaps matching TRBD1 (5 bases). Germline V CDR1 and CDR2: SNHLY, FYNNEI. The CDR3 spans 12 residues. Trimming took off 10 bases at V and 0 bases at J, with 9 bases between the two ends. The CDR3 nucleotides are TGTGCCATTCTGACAGACCAAGAGACCCAGTACTTC. Its translation: CAILTDQETQYF.

The genes are TRBV27 and TRBJ1-5, with D maybe TRBD1 (5 bases). Germline CDR1 reads MNHEY; CDR2 reads SMNVEV (reference sequence). This CDR3 has 14 residues. Trimming left V 0 bases short and J 3 bases short, with 6 bases between. CDR3 sequence (DNA): TGTGCCAGCAGTTTATCAGGGGACAATCAGCCCCAGCATTTT. Its translation: CASSLSGDNQPQHF.